This T cell receptor (beta chain) was documented in a study of blood T cell repertoires in COVID-19. The overall study: The United States, Italy and Spain provided the acute and convalescent COVID-19 samples. PBMCs, B-cell-depleted T cells, or T cells provided the cDNA or gDNA that made up the material.

With 1 base clipped from V and 3 bases from J, the junction kept 3 bases outside the gene matches. The CDR3 length is 15 residues. Germline CDR1 SGDLS, CDR2 YYNGEE. Source study methods: Reference gene primers were amplified, and this amplification served to estimate nucleated cell counts. Measured with immunoSEQ multiplex PCR; TCRdb has only the in-frame clones, and not every one. That table is the source of V, J and clone size, and D and trimming were worked out from the DNA. The sample holds approximately 250,000 clones; 65% to 85% are singletons and the top ten take less than 6.5%. The rearrangement links TRBV9 to TRBJ2-3; 9 bases agree with TRBD1. Sequenced sample: peripheral blood. The receptor was derived from a human donor in a cohort sampled during active COVID-19. CDR3 residues: CASSVIGTGTDTQYF. The CDR3 coding sequence is TGTGCCAGCAGCGTAATCGGGACAGGGACAGATACGCAGTATTTT.